What follows are 13 T cell receptor beta chains derived from one specimen sequenced in a study of prognosis after radiotherapy for stage I lung cancer. Genomic DNA served as the source from which two-round multiplex PCR generated TCR beta CDR3 amplicons. With primers specific to each TRBV and TRBJ gene, the first-round PCR was performed. TCRdb reprocessed the multiplex PCR reads via MiXCR and lists one record per CDR3 protein. The sample consists of 30,000 to 35,000 distinct CDR3 sequences, approximately 51% of them appearing once. Source: PBMCs, taken before or after stereotactic body radiation therapy (not recorded which). The receptors come from a donor over 45 with non-small cell lung cancer.

This chain joins TRBV28 and TRBJ2-3; D may correspond to TRBD1 or TRBD2 (5 bases each). The V gene lost 2 bases and the J gene lost 4 bases, with 25 bases spanning the gap. The CDR3 length is 19 residues. Germline assignment: CDR1 MDHEN and CDR2 SYDVKM. CDR3 amino acids: CASSLPGHHGGEEADTQYF. The DNA of the CDR3 is TGTGCCAGCAGTTTACCAGGACATCATGGAGGAGAGGAGGCAGATACGCAGTATTTT.

The chain is built from TRBV6-2 or TRBV6-3 and TRBJ2-1; possible D gene TRBD1, 6 bases. Trimming removed 10 bases from V and 8 bases from J, with 12 bases in between. The CDR3 is 11 residues long. In germline, CDR1 is MNHEY, CDR2 SVGEGT. CDR3 region: CAIWWTDEQFF. The CDR3 DNA sequence: TGTGCCATCTGGTGGACAGATGAGCAGTTCTTC.

Concerning this clonotype itself: This likely traces to a read error, being one base from a far larger clone. The chain recombines TRBV28 with TRBJ2-7, with 8 bases identical to TRBD2. The DNA matches TRBJ2-3 better at its end, which makes the J call doubtful. Germline V CDR1 and CDR2: MDHEN, SYDVKM. The CDR3 spans 15 residues. The CDR3 protein is CASSSGERETDKQYF. In nucleotides, the CDR3 is TGTGCCAGCAGTTCCGGGGAGCGGGAGACAGATAAGCAGTATTTT.

Details on this clonotype: Only one base separates this from a far larger clonotype, so it likely reflects a read error. This chain uses TRBV7-3 with TRBJ2-2, with no clear D. The CDR3 contains 13 residues. CDR1 is SGHTA and CDR2 is FQGTGA in the germline V gene. CDR3: CASSLGSTGELFF. For the CDR3, the DNA is TGTGCTAGCAGCTTAGGCAGCACCGGGGAGCTGTTTTTT.

In the case of this clonotype: The junction does not match germline at one end; this may be a read error. The chain links TRBV27 to TRBJ1-2; 7 bases are shared with TRBD1. The length of the CDR3 is 14 residues. Germline-derived CDR1 and CDR2 are MNHEY and SMNVEV (reference sequence). Here the CDR3 DNA reads TGTGCCAGCAGTGGCCGAGAGGGGGCCTATGGCTGCACCTTC. Amino acid sequence: CASSGREGAYGCTF.

Points on this clonotype: A read error may be the cause here, since a much bigger clone is one base away. In DNA form, the CDR3 reads TGTGCCAGCAGTCCCGGTCGACAGAACACTGAATCTTTCTTT. It encodes CASSPGRQNTESFF. The gene calls are TRBV27 and TRBJ1-1; D might be TRBD1 (5 bases). The germline gives CDR1 MNHEY, CDR2 SMNVEV (reference sequence). CDR3 size: 14 residues.

For this clonotype: An end of the junction differs from the germline gene, which may be a read error. J is TRBJ1-6 and V is TRBV6-1, with TRBD1 as a possible D gene (6 bases). The CDR3 consists of 17 residues. Germline loops: CDR1 MNHNS, CDR2 SASEGT. CDR3 nucleotides: TGTGCCAGCAGCATTGGACAGAGAAGCTCCTGTAATTCACCCCTCCACTTT. This codes for CASSIGQRSSCNSPLHF.

This clonotype was recorded at least ten times. The V and J genes are TRBV7-3 and TRBJ2-1; TRBD2 matches at 7 bases. Germline trimming cut 4 bases from V and 8 bases from J; bases unmatched to any gene: 20. Germline loops: CDR1 SGHTA, CDR2 FQGTGA. This CDR3 is 18 amino acids long. CDR3 DNA: TGTGCCAGCAGCTCCAGGAGCGGGATTGGCGGGGCCTTCCATGAGCAGTTCTTC. Translation: CASSSRSGIGGAFHEQFF.

The count of this clonotype is one. The junction does not match germline at one end; this may be a read error. J is TRBJ2-3 and V is TRBV28; 9 nucleotides line up with TRBD2. The CDR3 runs to 16 residues. The germline V gene has CDR1 MDHEN and CDR2 SYDVKM. Here the CDR3 DNA reads TGTGTCAGCAGTGGAATAGCGGGAGTTGCCGAAGATACGCAGTATTTT. It translates to CVSSGIAGVAEDTQYF.

Turning to this clonotype: An end of the junction differs from the germline gene, which may be a read error. The J gene is TRBJ1-6, the V gene TRBV6-2 or TRBV6-3; 8 nucleotides line up with TRBD1. CDR3 length: 15 amino acids. The germline V gene encodes CDR1 MNHEY and CDR2 SVGEGT. CDR3 nucleotides: TGTGCCATCAGTCCAAGACAGGGGTCGGATTCACCCCTCCACTTT. Amino acid sequence: CAISPRQGSDSPLHF.

The V and J genes are TRBV6-1 and TRBJ1-1; unclear D gene. The CDR3 length is 11 residues. The ends were cut back, 6 bases at V and 8 bases at J, with 10 bases in the middle. The germline V gene has CDR1 MNHNS and CDR2 SASEGT. CDR3: CASRLGREAFF. The CDR3 bases are TGTGCCAGCAGGTTGGGGAGAGAAGCTTTCTTT.

This clonotype was seen only a few times. This may be a read error, as it is one base from a much larger clone. The V and J genes are TRBV9 and TRBJ2-7; a weak D match, TRBD2 (5 bases). The CDR3 has 15 amino acids. V was shortened by 4 bases and J by 6 bases, with 20 bases between the two germline ends. The V gene's germline CDR1 is SGDLS and CDR2 YYNGEE. The CDR3 region has the DNA TGTGCCAGCAGCTCCCTCGGGGTCGCGCCTACCGAGCAGTACTTC. It specifies CASSSLGVAPTEQYF.

This clonotype was counted at least ten times. The chain joins TRBV5-4 to TRBJ2-2; 7 bases are a match to TRBD1. CDR3 length equals 18 residues. The V gene's germline CDR1 is SGHNT and CDR2 YYREEE (reference sequence). V gave up 0 bases and J gave up 4 bases; unmatched junction bases: 12. CDR3 sequence reads: CASSLGVRGGGPTGELFF. CDR3 nucleotide sequence: TGTGCCAGCAGCTTGGGGGTACGAGGGGGCGGCCCCACCGGGGAGCTGTTTTTT.